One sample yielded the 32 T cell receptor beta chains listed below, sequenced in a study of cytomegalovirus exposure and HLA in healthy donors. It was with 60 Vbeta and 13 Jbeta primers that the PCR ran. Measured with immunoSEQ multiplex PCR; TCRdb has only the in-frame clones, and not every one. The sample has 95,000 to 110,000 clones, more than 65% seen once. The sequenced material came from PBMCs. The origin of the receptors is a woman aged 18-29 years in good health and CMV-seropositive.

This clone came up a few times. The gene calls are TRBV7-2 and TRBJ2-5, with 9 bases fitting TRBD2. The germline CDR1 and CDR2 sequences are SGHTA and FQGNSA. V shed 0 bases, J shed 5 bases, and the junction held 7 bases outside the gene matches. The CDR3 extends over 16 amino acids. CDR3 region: CASSLASAGGRETQYF. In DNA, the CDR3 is TGTGCCAGCAGCTTAGCCTCAGCGGGAGGTCGTGAGACCCAGTACTTC.

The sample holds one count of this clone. CDR3: CAGTSGGWTEQFF. CDR3 DNA sequence: TGTGCAGGGACTAGCGGGGGGTGGACTGAGCAGTTCTTC. J is TRBJ2-1 and V is TRBV2, with TRBD2 matching 15 bases. The CDR3 runs to 13 residues. CDR1 and CDR2 (germline): SNHLY, FYNNEI.

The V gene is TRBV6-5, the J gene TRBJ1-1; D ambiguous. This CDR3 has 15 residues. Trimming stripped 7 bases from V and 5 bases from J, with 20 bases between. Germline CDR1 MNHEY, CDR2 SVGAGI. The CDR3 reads CASNLEVGAGTEAFF. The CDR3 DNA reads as TGTGCCAGCAATCTCGAAGTGGGCGCGGGGACTGAAGCTTTCTTT.

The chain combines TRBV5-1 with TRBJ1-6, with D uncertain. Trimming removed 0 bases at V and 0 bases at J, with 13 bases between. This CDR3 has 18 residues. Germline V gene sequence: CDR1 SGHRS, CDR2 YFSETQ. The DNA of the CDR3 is TGCGCCAGCAGCTTGGGGGCCGATCCGAGCTCCTATAATTCACCCCTCCACTTT. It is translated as CASSLGADPSSYNSPLHF.

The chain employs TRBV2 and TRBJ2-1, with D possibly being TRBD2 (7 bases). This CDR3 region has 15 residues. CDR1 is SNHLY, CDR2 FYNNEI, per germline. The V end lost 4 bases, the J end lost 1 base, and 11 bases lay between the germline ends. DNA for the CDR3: TGTGCCAGCAGTGTAAGGGGGGGTTCCTACAATGAGCAGTTCTTC. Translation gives CASSVRGGSYNEQFF.

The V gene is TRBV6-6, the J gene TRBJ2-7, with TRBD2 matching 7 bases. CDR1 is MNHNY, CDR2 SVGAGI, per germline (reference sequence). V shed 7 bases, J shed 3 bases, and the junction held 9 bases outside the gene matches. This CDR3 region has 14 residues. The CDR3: CASTPIAGDYEQYF. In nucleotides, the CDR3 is TGTGCCAGCACCCCTATCGCGGGGGACTACGAGCAGTACTTC.

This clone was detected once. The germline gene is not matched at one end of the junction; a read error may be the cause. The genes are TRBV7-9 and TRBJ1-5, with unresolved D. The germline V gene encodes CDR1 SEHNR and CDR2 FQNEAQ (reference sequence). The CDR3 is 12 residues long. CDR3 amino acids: CSSSFSDQPQHF. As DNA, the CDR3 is TGTTCCAGCAGCTTCTCAGATCAGCCCCAGCATTTT.

The CDR3, as DNA: TGTGCCAGCAGCGGGACAGGGGGTGTCGATGAAAAACTGTTTTTT. This gives the protein CASSGTGGVDEKLFF. This rearrangement joins TRBV28 to TRBJ1-4, with 11 bases that match TRBD1. Germline CDR1 and CDR2: MDHEN and SYDVKM. J gave up 6 bases and V 6 bases, and 6 bases lay outside the gene matches. CDR3 length: 15 residues.

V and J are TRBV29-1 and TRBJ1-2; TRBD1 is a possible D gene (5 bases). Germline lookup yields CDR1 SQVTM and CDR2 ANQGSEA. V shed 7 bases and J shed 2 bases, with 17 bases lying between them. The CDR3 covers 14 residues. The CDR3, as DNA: TGCAGCGCCCAAACCGGTGACAGAAACTATGGCTACACCTTC. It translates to CSAQTGDRNYGYTF.

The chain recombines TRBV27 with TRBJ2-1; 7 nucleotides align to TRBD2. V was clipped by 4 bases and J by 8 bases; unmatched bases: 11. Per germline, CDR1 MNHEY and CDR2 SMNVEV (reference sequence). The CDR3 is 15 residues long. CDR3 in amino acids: CASSSSGLTGDEQFF. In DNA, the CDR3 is TGTGCCAGCAGTTCCTCGGGACTAACGGGGGATGAGCAGTTCTTC.

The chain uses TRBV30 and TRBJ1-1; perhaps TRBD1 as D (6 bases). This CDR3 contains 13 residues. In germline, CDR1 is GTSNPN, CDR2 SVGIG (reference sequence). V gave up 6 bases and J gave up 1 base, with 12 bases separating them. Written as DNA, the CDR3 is TGTGCCTGCATAGGGGGTTCGAACACTGAAGCTTTCTTT. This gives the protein CACIGGSNTEAFF.

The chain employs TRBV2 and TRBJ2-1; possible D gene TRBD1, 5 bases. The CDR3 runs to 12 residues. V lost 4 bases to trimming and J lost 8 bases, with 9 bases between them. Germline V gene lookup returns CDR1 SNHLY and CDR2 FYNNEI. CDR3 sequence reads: CASSGTRDEQFF. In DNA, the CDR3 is TGTGCCAGCAGTGGGACCAGGGATGAGCAGTTCTTC.

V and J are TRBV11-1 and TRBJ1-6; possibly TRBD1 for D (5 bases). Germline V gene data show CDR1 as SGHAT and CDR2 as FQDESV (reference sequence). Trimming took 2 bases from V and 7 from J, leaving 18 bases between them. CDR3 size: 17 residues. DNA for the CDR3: TGTGCCAGCAGCTTAATCAATACCCGGGGGATCAATTCACCCCTCCACTTT. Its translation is CASSLINTRGINSPLHF.

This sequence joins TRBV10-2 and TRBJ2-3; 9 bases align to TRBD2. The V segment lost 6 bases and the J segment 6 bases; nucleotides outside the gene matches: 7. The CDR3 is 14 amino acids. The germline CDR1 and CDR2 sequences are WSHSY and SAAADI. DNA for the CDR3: TGCGCCAGCAGGGCGGGGGCGGGAGGGGATACGCAGTATTTT. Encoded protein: CASRAGAGGDTQYF.

In nucleotides, the CDR3 is TGTGCCAGTAGTATCAGGACTAGCGGGAGCTACGAGCAGTACTTC. This gives the protein CASSIRTSGSYEQYF. The chain uses TRBV19 and TRBJ2-7, with 13 bases fitting TRBD2. The CDR3 runs 15 residues. J gave up 3 bases and V 3 bases, and 2 bases lay outside the gene matches. Per the germline V gene, CDR1 is LNHDA and CDR2 is SQIVND (reference sequence).

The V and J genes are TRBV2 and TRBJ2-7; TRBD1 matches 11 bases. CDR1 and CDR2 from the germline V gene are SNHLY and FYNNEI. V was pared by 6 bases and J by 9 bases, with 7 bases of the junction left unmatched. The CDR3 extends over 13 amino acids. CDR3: CASRDRGPRGQYF. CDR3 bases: TGTGCCAGCAGGGACAGGGGGCCCCGAGGGCAGTACTTC.

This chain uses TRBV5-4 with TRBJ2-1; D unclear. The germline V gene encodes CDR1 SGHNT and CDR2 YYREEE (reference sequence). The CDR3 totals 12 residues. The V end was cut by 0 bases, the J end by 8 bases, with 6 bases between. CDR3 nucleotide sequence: TGTGCCAGCAGCTTGGTCCCCGATGAGCAGTTCTTC. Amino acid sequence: CASSLVPDEQFF. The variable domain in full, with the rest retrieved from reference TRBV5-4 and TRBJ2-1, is ETGVTQSPTHLIKTRGQQVTLRCSSQSGHNTVSWYQQALGQGPQFIFQYYREEENGRGNFPPRFSGLQFPNYSSELNVNALELDDSALYLCASSLVPDEQFFGPGTRLTVL.

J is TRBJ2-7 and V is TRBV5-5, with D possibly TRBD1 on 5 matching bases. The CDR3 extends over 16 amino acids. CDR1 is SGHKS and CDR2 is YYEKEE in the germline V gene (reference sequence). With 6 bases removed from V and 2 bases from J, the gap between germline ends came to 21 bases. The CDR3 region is CASNPLGASGTYEQYF. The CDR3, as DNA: TGTGCCAGCAACCCCCTTGGGGCGTCAGGGACCTACGAGCAGTACTTC.

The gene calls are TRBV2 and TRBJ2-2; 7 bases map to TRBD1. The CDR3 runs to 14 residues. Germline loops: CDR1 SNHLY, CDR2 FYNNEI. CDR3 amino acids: CALRGNTNTGELFF. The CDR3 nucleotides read TGTGCTCTCAGGGGGAATACGAACACCGGGGAGCTGTTTTTT.

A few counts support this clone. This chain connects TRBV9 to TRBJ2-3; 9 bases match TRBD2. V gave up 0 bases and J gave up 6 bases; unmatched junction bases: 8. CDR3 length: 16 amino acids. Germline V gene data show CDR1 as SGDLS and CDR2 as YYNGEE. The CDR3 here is CASSVGGAGGGDTQYF. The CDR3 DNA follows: TGTGCCAGCAGCGTAGGAGGAGCGGGGGGCGGGGATACGCAGTATTTT. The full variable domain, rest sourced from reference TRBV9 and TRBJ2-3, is DSGVTQTPKHLITATGQRVTLRCSPRSGDLSVYWYQQSLDQGLQFLIQYYNGEERAKGNILERFSAQQFPDLHSELNLSSLELGDSALYFCASSVGGAGGGDTQYFGPGTRLTVL.

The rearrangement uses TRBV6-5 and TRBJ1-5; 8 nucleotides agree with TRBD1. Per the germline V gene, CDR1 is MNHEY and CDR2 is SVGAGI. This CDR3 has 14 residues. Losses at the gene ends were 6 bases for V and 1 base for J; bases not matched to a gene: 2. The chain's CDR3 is CASRTGESNQPQHF. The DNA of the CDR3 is TGTGCCAGCAGGACAGGGGAGAGCAATCAGCCCCAGCATTTT.

For the CDR3, the DNA is TGTGCCAGCAGCGTGGGACAGGGGGAGAACTACGAGCAGTACTTC. Translating it yields CASSVGQGENYEQYF. The chain uses TRBV9 and TRBJ2-7, with TRBD1 matching over 11 bases. Per germline, CDR1 SGDLS and CDR2 YYNGEE. The CDR3 length is 15 residues. With 2 bases clipped from V and 3 bases from J, the junction kept 4 bases outside the gene matches.

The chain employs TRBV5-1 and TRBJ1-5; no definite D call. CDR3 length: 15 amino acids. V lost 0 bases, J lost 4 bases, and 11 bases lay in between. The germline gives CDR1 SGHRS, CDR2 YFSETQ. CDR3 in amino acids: CASSLARQPNQPQHF. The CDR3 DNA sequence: TGCGCCAGCAGCTTGGCCCGACAACCTAATCAGCCCCAGCATTTT.

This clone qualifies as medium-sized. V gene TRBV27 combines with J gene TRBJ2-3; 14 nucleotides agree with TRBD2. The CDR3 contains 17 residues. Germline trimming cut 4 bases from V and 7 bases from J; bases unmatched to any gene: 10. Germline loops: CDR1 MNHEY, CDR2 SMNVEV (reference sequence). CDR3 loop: CASSSTGTSGSMNTQYF. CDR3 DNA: TGTGCCAGCAGTTCCACCGGGACTAGCGGGAGTATGAATACGCAGTATTTT.

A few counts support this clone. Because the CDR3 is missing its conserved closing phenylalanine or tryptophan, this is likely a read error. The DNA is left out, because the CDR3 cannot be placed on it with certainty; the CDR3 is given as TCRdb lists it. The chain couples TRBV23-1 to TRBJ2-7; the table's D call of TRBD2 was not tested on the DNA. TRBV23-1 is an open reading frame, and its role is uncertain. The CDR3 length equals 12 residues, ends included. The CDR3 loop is CASSQPAGRGIS.

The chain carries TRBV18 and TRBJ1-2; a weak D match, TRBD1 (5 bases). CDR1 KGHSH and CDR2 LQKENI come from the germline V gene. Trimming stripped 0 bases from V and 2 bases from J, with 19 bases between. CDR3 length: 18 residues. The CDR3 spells CASSPPSRVIRRNYGYTF. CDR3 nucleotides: TGTGCCAGCTCACCACCCAGCAGGGTAATCAGAAGAAACTATGGCTACACCTTC.

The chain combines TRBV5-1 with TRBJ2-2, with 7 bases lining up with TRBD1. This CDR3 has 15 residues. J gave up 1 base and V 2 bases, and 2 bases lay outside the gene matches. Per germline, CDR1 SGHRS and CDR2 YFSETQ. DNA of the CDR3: TGCGCCAGCAGCTTTGACAGGGTGAACACCGGGGAGCTGTTTTTT. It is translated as CASSFDRVNTGELFF.

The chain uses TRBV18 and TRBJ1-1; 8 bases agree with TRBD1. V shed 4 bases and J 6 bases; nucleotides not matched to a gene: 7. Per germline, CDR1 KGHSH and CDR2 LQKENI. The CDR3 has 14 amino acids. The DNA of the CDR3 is TGTGCCAGCTCACTCACTGGACAGGGCCCTGAAGCTTTCTTT. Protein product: CASSLTGQGPEAFF.

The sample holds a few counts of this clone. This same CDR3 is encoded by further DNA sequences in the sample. The CDR3 DNA follows: TGCGCCAGCAGTCCCGGGACAGGGGAAGCTTTCTTT. Amino acid sequence: CASSPGTGEAFF. The chain couples TRBV5-1 to TRBJ1-1; 9 nucleotides match TRBD1. This CDR3 is built from 12 residues. Germline CDR1 SGHRS, CDR2 YFSETQ. The V and J ends lost 5 bases and 8 bases, in that order; junction bases with no gene match: 4.

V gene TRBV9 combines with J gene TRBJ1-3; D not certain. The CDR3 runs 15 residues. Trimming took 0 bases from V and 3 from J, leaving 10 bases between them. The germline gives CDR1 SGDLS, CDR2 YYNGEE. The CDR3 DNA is TGTGCCAGCAGCGTAGCTTCGGGTGGTGGAAACACCATATATTTT. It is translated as CASSVASGGGNTIYF.

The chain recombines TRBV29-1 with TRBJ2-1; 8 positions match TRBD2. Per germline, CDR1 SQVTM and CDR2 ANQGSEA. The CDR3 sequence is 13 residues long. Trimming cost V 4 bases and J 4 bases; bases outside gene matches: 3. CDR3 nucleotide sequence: TGCAGCGTTGGGGGACTAGGGTACAATGAGCAGTTCTTC. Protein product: CSVGGLGYNEQFF.

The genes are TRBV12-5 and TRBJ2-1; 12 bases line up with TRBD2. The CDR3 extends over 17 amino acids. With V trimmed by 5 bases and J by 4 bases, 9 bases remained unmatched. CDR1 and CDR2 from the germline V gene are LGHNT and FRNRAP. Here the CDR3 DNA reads TGTGCTAGTGGTCCGTCGCTAGCGGGAGGGATATACAATGAGCAGTTCTTC. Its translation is CASGPSLAGGIYNEQFF.